One and the same sample provided the 14 T cell receptor beta chains below, sequenced in a study of cytomegalovirus exposure and HLA in healthy donors. PCR used 60 Vbeta primers and 13 Jbeta primers. Profiling relied on immunoSEQ multiplex PCR, and the TCRdb table lists in-frame clones only, not all of them. This table has some 120,000 clones, about 81% appearing once. Source material: PBMCs. The receptors stem from a woman between 45 and 65 years old in good health and CMV-seropositive.

The J gene is TRBJ2-1, the V gene TRBV11-3; D may be TRBD1 (5 bases). Germline lookup yields CDR1 SGHNT and CDR2 YENEEA. V gave up 2 bases and J gave up 3 bases, with 14 bases separating them. The CDR3 covers 16 residues. CDR3 protein: CASSLKGAVNYNEQFF. CDR3 nucleotide sequence: TGTGCCAGCAGCTTAAAAGGGGCCGTGAACTACAATGAGCAGTTCTTC.

This clone was picked up one time. This chain joins TRBV4-1 and TRBJ2-1, with TRBD2 matching over 10 bases. The CDR3 totals 16 residues. Germline V gene data show CDR1 as MGHRA and CDR2 as YSYEKL. Losses at the gene ends were 1 base for V and 10 bases for J; bases not matched to a gene: 10. The CDR3 region has the DNA TGCGCCAGCAGCCAAGTTATTAGCGGGGGGCTCGGGGAGCAGTTCTTC. Translating gives CASSQVISGGLGEQFF.

This chain joins TRBV13 and TRBJ2-7, with TRBD2 matching 12 bases. The CDR3 has 17 amino acids. The ends lost 1 base at V and 1 base at J; junction bases unmatched: 5. From germline, CDR1 is PRHDT and CDR2 FYEKMQ (reference sequence). The CDR3 loop reads CASSLDLTSGSSYEQYF. For the CDR3, the DNA is TGTGCCAGCAGCTTAGATTTGACTAGCGGGAGTTCCTACGAGCAGTACTTC.

The chain combines TRBV11-3 with TRBJ2-5; possible D gene TRBD1, 7 bases. Trimming removed 5 bases at V and 1 base at J, with 14 bases between. The CDR3 is 15 residues long. Looked up from germline, CDR1 is SGHNT and CDR2 is YENEEA. In DNA form, the CDR3 reads TGTGCCAGCAGCCAGGGGGGTACTACCCAAGAGACCCAGTACTTC. This gives the protein CASSQGGTTQETQYF.

J is TRBJ1-2 and V is TRBV5-5, with 8 bases identical to TRBD1. Per germline, CDR1 SGHKS and CDR2 YYEKEE (reference sequence). Trimming at V came to 4 bases and at J to 3 bases, leaving 2 bases not matched to a gene. The CDR3 loop spans 13 amino acids. Here the CDR3 reads CASSKGQDYGYTF. The CDR3 nucleotides read TGTGCCAGCAGCAAGGGACAGGACTATGGCTACACCTTC.

This clone was detected only a few times. The rearrangement joins TRBV2 to TRBJ1-1; maybe TRBD1 (5 bases). This CDR3 region has 13 residues. V lost 6 bases and J 0 bases, leaving 8 bases between the germline ends. Germline assignment: CDR1 SNHLY and CDR2 FYNNEI. The CDR3 protein is CASRGLMNTEAFF. CDR3 in DNA: TGTGCCAGCAGGGGACTTATGAACACTGAAGCTTTCTTT.

This rearrangement joins TRBV6-5 to TRBJ1-2, with 9 bases that match TRBD1. The CDR3 contains 14 residues. Germline assignment: CDR1 MNHEY and CDR2 SVGAGI. V lost 5 bases, J lost 8 bases, and 9 bases stayed unmatched. The DNA for the CDR3 is TGTGCCAGCAGTCGAAAACAGGGGGCGCAAGGCTACACCTTC. It codes for CASSRKQGAQGYTF.

The gene calls are TRBV10-1 and TRBJ2-1, with 7 bases lining up with TRBD1. Germline values: CDR1 WNHNN, CDR2 SYGVQD (reference sequence). With 3 bases clipped from V and 0 bases from J, the junction kept 2 bases outside the gene matches. CDR3 size: 15 residues. In DNA, the CDR3 is TGCGCCAGCAGTGAAGGGGGCGGCTCCTACAATGAGCAGTTCTTC. This encodes CASSEGGGSYNEQFF.

This clone showed up just a few times. The rearrangement links TRBV7-9 to TRBJ2-3; 7 bases are a match to TRBD1. This CDR3 has 17 amino acids. Germline lookup yields CDR1 SEHNR and CDR2 FQNEAQ (reference sequence). The junction had 14 bases not matched to a gene; V was cut back by 5 bases and J by 3 bases. CDR3 in DNA: TGTGCCAGCAGCGAACTGGGGAGACAGGGTGGGACAGATACGCAGTATTTT. As protein: CASSELGRQGGTDTQYF.

V is TRBV2 and J is TRBJ2-2, with D unclear. Germline V gives CDR1 SNHLY, CDR2 FYNNEI. This CDR3 has 14 residues. V was clipped by 4 bases and J by 9 bases, with 15 bases between them. The CDR3 sequence: CASSGDTRARELFF. CDR3 nucleotides: TGTGCCAGCAGTGGTGACACCCGAGCCAGGGAGCTGTTTTTT.

This chain links TRBV11-3 with TRBJ1-4; D may be TRBD1 (6 bases). Germline assignment: CDR1 SGHNT and CDR2 YENEEA. V dropped 5 bases and J dropped 6 bases, with 22 bases sitting between them. CDR3 length equals 17 residues. CDR3 amino acids: CASSLQNRVMGDEKLFF. The DNA for the CDR3 is TGTGCCAGCAGCCTACAAAACAGGGTCATGGGGGATGAAAAACTGTTTTTT. The variable domain in full, completed from reference TRBV11-3 and TRBJ1-4, reads EAGVVQSPRYKIIEKKQPVAFWCNPISGHNTLYWYLQNLGQGPELLIRYENEEAVDDSQLPKDRFSAERLKGVDSTLKIQPAELGDSAVYLCASSLQNRVMGDEKLFFGSGTQLSVL.

The chain is built from TRBV13 and TRBJ2-5; 10 bases match TRBD1. CDR3 length: 15 amino acids. V lost 4 bases and J lost 4; bases outside the gene matches: 6. Germline V lookup: CDR1 PRHDT, CDR2 FYEKMQ (reference sequence). The CDR3: CASSYRDRGGETQYF. The CDR3 coding sequence is TGTGCCAGCAGCTACCGGGACAGGGGTGGAGAGACCCAGTACTTC.

The chain links TRBV7-8 to TRBJ2-5, with TRBD2 identical over 11 bases. Germline V gene sequence: CDR1 SGHVS, CDR2 FQNEAQ. V shed 3 bases, J shed 4 bases, and the junction held 10 bases outside the gene matches. This CDR3 region has 17 residues. As DNA, the CDR3 is TGTGCCAGCAGCTTCGATGAGACTAGCGGGACTCGAGAGACCCAGTACTTC. It specifies CASSFDETSGTRETQYF.

V and J are TRBV5-4 and TRBJ2-1, with D possibly matching TRBD2 (6 bases). This CDR3 has 15 residues. V gave up 3 bases and J gave up 1 base, with 11 bases separating them. Germline values: CDR1 SGHNT, CDR2 YYREEE (reference sequence). This CDR3 reads CASSWNAGSYNEQFF. For the CDR3, the DNA is TGTGCCAGCAGCTGGAACGCGGGGTCCTACAATGAGCAGTTCTTC.